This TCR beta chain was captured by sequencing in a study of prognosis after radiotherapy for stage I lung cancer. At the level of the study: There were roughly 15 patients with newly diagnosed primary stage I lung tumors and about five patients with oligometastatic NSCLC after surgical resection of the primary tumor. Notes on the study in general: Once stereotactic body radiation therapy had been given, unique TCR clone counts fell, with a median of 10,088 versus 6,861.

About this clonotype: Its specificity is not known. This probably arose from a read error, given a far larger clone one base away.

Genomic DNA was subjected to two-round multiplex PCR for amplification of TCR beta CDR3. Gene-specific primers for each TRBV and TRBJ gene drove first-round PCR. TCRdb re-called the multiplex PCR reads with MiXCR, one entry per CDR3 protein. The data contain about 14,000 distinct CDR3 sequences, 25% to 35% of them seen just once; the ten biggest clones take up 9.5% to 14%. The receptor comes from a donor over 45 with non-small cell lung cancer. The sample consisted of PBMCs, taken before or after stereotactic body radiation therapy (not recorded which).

The CDR3 region is CASIQDPGTGGYEQYF. DNA for the CDR3: TGTGCCAGCATTCAAGATCCGGGGACAGGGGGCTACGAGCAGTACTTC. The gene calls are TRBV6-4 and TRBJ2-7, with 11 bases lining up with TRBD1. Germline CDR1 reads MRHNA; CDR2 reads SNTAGT. This CDR3 has 16 amino acids. Germline trimming cut 7 bases from V and 3 bases from J; bases unmatched to any gene: 11.